The 20 T cell receptor beta chains below were found in one sample sequenced in a study. Each CDR3 protein gets one entry after TCRdb re-called the RT-PCR reads with MiXCR. The sample lists about 700,000 distinct CDR3 sequences; 14% were seen once. Sequencing was performed on memory CD4+ T cells from blood. Receptor source: a female donor in good health, serving as a healthy control.

V usage is TRBV7-8 and J usage is TRBJ2-5; TRBD1 aligns across 9 bases. The CDR3 has 15 amino acids. Germline CDR1 SGHVS, CDR2 FQNEAQ. V lost 3 bases to trimming and J lost 5 bases; unmatched junction nucleotides: 7. The CDR3 region is CASSLGDREWETQYF. The CDR3 nucleotides read TGTGCCAGCAGCTTGGGGGACAGGGAGTGGGAGACCCAGTACTTC.

Only a few counts were recorded for this clonotype. The V and J genes are TRBV7-3 and TRBJ2-3; 14 positions match TRBD2. The V gene's germline CDR1 is SGHTA and CDR2 FQGTGA. The CDR3 has 16 amino acids. Losses at the gene ends were 5 bases for V and 4 bases for J; bases not matched to a gene: 5. CDR3 in DNA: TGTGCCAGCAGCCGGACGGGACTAGCGGGAGCAGATACGCAGTATTTT. Translated, it gives CASSRTGLAGADTQYF. The full variable domain, with the rest looked up from reference TRBV7-3 and TRBJ2-3, is GAGVSQTPSNKVTEKGKYVELRCDPISGHTALYWYRQSLGQGPEFLIYFQGTGAADDSGLPNDRFFAVRPEGSVSTLKIQRTERGDSAVYLCASSRTGLAGADTQYFGPGTRLTVL.

This clonotype was seen a few times. CDR3 in DNA: TGTGCCAGCAGCCGGAATGGGGGGAACACTGAAGCTTTCTTT. This gives the protein CASSRNGGNTEAFF. The chain couples TRBV7-9 to TRBJ1-1; tentatively, D is TRBD1 (5 bases). CDR1 and CDR2 (germline): SEHNR, FQNEAQ (reference sequence). V was clipped by 5 bases and J by 1 base, with 11 bases between them. The CDR3 has 14 amino acids.

The rearrangement joins TRBV7-2 to TRBJ1-6, with unresolved D. CDR1 and CDR2 (germline): SGHTA, FQGNSA. The CDR3 has 15 amino acids. V was cut by 2 bases and J by 8 bases, with 13 bases left in between. CDR3 sequence (DNA): TGTGCCAGCAGCTTAATGGCAGGAACTTATTCACCCCTCCACTTT. Its protein is CASSLMAGTYSPLHF.

This clonotype appeared many times. The CDR3 nucleotides read TGCAGTGCTGCCCGGGACAGGTCTTCTTACGAGCAGTACTTC. Residues: CSAARDRSSYEQYF. The rearrangement joins TRBV20-1 to TRBJ2-7; 8 nucleotides match TRBD1. Per germline, CDR1 DFQATT and CDR2 SNEGSKA (reference sequence). This CDR3 has 14 amino acids. V lost 5 bases to trimming and J lost 4 bases; unmatched junction nucleotides: 10.

V usage is TRBV5-1 and J usage is TRBJ2-7, with D unclear. From germline, CDR1 is SGHRS and CDR2 YFSETQ. The CDR3 runs 13 residues. V was trimmed by 4 bases and J by 6 bases, leaving 14 bases between them. The CDR3 is CASSNDPSGEQYF. The CDR3 DNA follows: TGCGCCAGCAGCAATGACCCCTCGGGCGAGCAGTACTTC.

This clonotype has ten or more counts. The gene calls are TRBV20-1 and TRBJ2-7; 8 nucleotides align to TRBD1. This CDR3 contains 15 residues. V shed 0 bases and J 4 bases; nucleotides not matched to a gene: 8. Per the germline V gene, CDR1 is DFQATT and CDR2 is SNEGSKA (reference sequence). The CDR3 region is CSARDPGGDGYEQYF. The CDR3 DNA sequence: TGCAGTGCTAGAGACCCAGGGGGCGACGGTTACGAGCAGTACTTC.

This clonotype was counted only a few times. This chain connects TRBV4-2 to TRBJ2-2; 7 bases fit TRBD1. This CDR3 has 16 residues. Trimming removed 3 bases from V and 0 bases from J; junction bases left unmatched: 4. Per the germline V gene, CDR1 is LGHNA and CDR2 is YNFKEQ. CDR3 residues: CASSHSGTANTGELFF. The CDR3 DNA follows: TGTGCCAGCAGCCATTCCGGGACAGCGAACACCGGGGAGCTGTTTTTT.

A few counts support this clonotype. This sequence joins TRBV6-2 or TRBV6-3 and TRBJ1-5, with D uncertain. V was trimmed by 4 bases and J by 5 bases, leaving 12 bases between them. Looked up from germline, CDR1 is MNHEY and CDR2 is SVGEGT. The CDR3 sequence is 14 residues long. CDR3 residues: CASSWPSQYQPQHF. The CDR3 DNA sequence: TGTGCCAGCAGTTGGCCCTCGCAATATCAGCCCCAGCATTTT.

The V call is TRBV7-8, the J call TRBJ2-1, with TRBD2 matching 9 bases. The CDR3 totals 20 residues. J gave up 3 bases and V 1 base, and 16 bases lay outside the gene matches. Germline lookup yields CDR1 SGHVS and CDR2 FQNEAQ. The CDR3 here is CASSLEGGGGRAAIYNEQFF. The CDR3 DNA is TGTGCCAGCAGCTTAGAAGGGGGTGGCGGGAGGGCCGCAATCTACAATGAGCAGTTCTTC.

This clonotype was found a few times. The V call is TRBV30, the J call TRBJ2-2, with a weak D call TRBD1 (5 bases). Between the trimmed V and J ends, which lost 3 bases and 1 base, there was a span of 9 bases. The CDR3 length is 14 residues. The V gene's germline CDR1 is GTSNPN and CDR2 SVGIG (reference sequence). DNA for the CDR3: TGTGCCTGGAGGGGCCAGGGGAACACCGGGGAGCTGTTTTTT. Translated, it gives CAWRGQGNTGELFF.

Ten or more counts support this clonotype. The J gene is TRBJ2-7, the V gene TRBV5-1, with 8 nucleotides matching TRBD1. The trim removed 3 bases at V and 1 base at J, leaving 6 bases unmatched. CDR1 is SGHRS, CDR2 YFSETQ, per germline. This CDR3 has 15 residues. CDR3 DNA: TGCGCCAGCAGCTCCTCCGGGACAGGATCCTACGAGCAGTACTTC. Amino acid sequence: CASSSSGTGSYEQYF.

This rearrangement joins TRBV4-2 to TRBJ2-2; D possibly corresponds to TRBD1 (8 bases). Germline V lookup: CDR1 LGHNA, CDR2 YNFKEQ. The CDR3 is 16 residues long. Trimming removed 5 bases from V and 0 bases from J, with 13 bases in between. The CDR3: CASSTGGGANTGELFF. Here the CDR3 DNA reads TGTGCCAGCAGCACAGGGGGAGGGGCGAACACCGGGGAGCTGTTTTTT.

The chain joins TRBV27 to TRBJ1-4; weak D call: TRBD1 (5 bases). Germline V gene data show CDR1 as MNHEY and CDR2 as SMNVEV (reference sequence). This CDR3 has 13 residues. The V and J ends lost 5 bases and 8 bases respectively, with 12 bases between them. The CDR3 sequence: CASSPRDGEKLFF. In DNA, the CDR3 is TGTGCCAGCAGTCCCCGGGACGGCGAAAAACTGTTTTTT.

This clonotype was recorded many times. The chain recombines TRBV5-1 with TRBJ2-2; maybe TRBD1 (5 bases). The V end was cut by 1 base, the J end by 6 bases, with 10 bases between. The CDR3 spans 14 residues. Germline CDR1 reads SGHRS; CDR2 reads YFSETQ. The CDR3 here is CASSLSQGPGELFF. DNA for the CDR3: TGCGCCAGCAGCTTGTCTCAGGGCCCCGGGGAGCTGTTTTTT.

In this sample, this clonotype turned up once. V usage is TRBV18 and J usage is TRBJ1-5, with TRBD1 matching over 7 bases. Germline V CDR1 and CDR2: KGHSH, LQKENI. This CDR3 is built from 13 residues. Trimming removed 8 bases from V and 3 bases from J; junction bases left unmatched: 4. The CDR3 region is CASQDRLNQPQHF. CDR3 coding DNA: TGTGCCAGCCAGGACAGGCTCAATCAGCCCCAGCATTTT.

This clonotype was counted many times. The V and J genes are TRBV10-3 and TRBJ2-2; D may be TRBD1 (6 bases). The CDR3 has 18 amino acids. The V end lost 6 bases, the J end lost 0 bases, and 20 bases lay between the germline ends. From germline, CDR1 is ENHRY and CDR2 SYGVKD. The CDR3 region is CAISPVGLTGSNTGELFF. CDR3 nucleotides: TGTGCCATCAGCCCCGTGGGCCTAACAGGGTCGAACACCGGGGAGCTGTTTTTT.

This clonotype was seen a few times. The chain employs TRBV9 and TRBJ2-5, with TRBD2 as a possible D gene (6 bases). The V end was cut by 3 bases, the J end by 3 bases, with 6 bases between. Germline V gives CDR1 SGDLS, CDR2 YYNGEE. The CDR3 loop spans 12 amino acids. CDR3 in amino acids: CASSGGEETQYF. As DNA, the CDR3 is TGTGCCAGCAGCGGGGGGGAAGAGACCCAGTACTTC.

This clonotype has just a few counts. This sequence joins TRBV20-1 and TRBJ1-1; TRBD1 agrees at 8 bases. Germline-derived CDR1 and CDR2 are DFQATT and SNEGSKA (reference sequence). The CDR3 is 14 amino acids. The J segment lost 6 bases and the V segment lost 3 bases, leaving 9 bases of the junction unmatched. This CDR3 is CSASTQGAYAEAFF. As DNA, the CDR3 is TGCAGTGCTAGCACCCAGGGGGCGTATGCTGAAGCTTTCTTT.

This clonotype was seen a single time. This sequence may be a read error, since a much larger clone differs from it by one base. The rearrangement links TRBV4-3 to TRBJ2-1, with D unresolved. CDR3 length equals 13 residues. CDR1 LGHNA and CDR2 YSLEER come from the germline V gene. CDR3 sequence reads: CASSQMIDREQCF. The CDR3 bases are TGCGCCAGCAGCCAGATGATCGACCGTGAGCAGTGCTTC.